The present T cell receptor (beta chain) was sequenced within a study of blood T cell repertoires in COVID-19. Study at large: Acute and convalescent COVID-19 specimens originated in the United States, Italy and Spain. PBMCs, B-cell-depleted T cells, or T cells were the source of the cDNA or gDNA that made up the material.

Per the study methods: Estimated nucleated cell counts came from reference gene primer amplification. TCRdb's copy holds only in-frame clones and misses some; the assay was immunoSEQ multiplex PCR. The V and J calls and clone size were taken over from that table, and D and trimming were inferred from the DNA. The sample comprises fewer than 200,000 clones, about three quarters of which are singletons, and 7% to 9% rests with the top ten. This sequence was found in a man aged 60 to 69 with acute or convalescent COVID-19. Sample: peripheral blood.

The CDR3 nucleotides read TGCGCCAGCAGCCCCGGTTTAGAGACCCAGTACTTC. This encodes CASSPGLETQYF. The rearrangement links TRBV5-1 to TRBJ2-5; no reliable D call. V was cut by 4 bases and J by 4 bases, with 8 bases left in between. The CDR3 spans 12 residues. Germline values: CDR1 SGHRS, CDR2 YFSETQ.